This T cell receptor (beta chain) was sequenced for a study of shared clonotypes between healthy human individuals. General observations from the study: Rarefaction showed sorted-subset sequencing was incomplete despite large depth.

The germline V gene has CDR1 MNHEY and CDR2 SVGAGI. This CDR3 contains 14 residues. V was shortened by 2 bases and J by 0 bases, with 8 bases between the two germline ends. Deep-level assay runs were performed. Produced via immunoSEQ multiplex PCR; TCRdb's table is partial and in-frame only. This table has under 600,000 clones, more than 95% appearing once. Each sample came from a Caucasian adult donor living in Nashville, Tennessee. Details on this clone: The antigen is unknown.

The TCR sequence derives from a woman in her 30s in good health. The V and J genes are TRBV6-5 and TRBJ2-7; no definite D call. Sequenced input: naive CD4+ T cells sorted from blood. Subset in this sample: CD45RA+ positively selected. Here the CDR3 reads CASSYPLSSYEQYF. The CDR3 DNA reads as TGTGCCAGCAGTTACCCCCTCAGCTCCTACGAGCAGTACTTC.